This T cell receptor beta chain was obtained from a study of CD8 T cells in ankylosing spondylitis. In TCRdb, the 5' RACE reads were re-called with MiXCR into one record per CDR3 protein. The top ten clones hold approximately 10% of a sample with 200,000 or so distinct CDR3 sequences, over 10% of them seen once. CDR1 and CDR2 (germline): DFQATT, SNEGSKA (reference sequence). The ends were cut back, 5 bases at V and 4 bases at J, with 15 bases in the middle. The CDR3 has 14 residues. The origin of this receptor is a female donor with ankylosing spondylitis or in good health (not recorded which). The chain links TRBV20-1 to TRBJ1-5; tentatively, D is TRBD1 (5 bases). Sequenced: blood, either unsorted or a sorted T cell fraction (not recorded which). The CDR3 is CSASGGSWNQPQHF. As DNA, the CDR3 is TGCAGTGCTTCGGGGGGGTCCTGGAATCAGCCCCAGCATTTT.